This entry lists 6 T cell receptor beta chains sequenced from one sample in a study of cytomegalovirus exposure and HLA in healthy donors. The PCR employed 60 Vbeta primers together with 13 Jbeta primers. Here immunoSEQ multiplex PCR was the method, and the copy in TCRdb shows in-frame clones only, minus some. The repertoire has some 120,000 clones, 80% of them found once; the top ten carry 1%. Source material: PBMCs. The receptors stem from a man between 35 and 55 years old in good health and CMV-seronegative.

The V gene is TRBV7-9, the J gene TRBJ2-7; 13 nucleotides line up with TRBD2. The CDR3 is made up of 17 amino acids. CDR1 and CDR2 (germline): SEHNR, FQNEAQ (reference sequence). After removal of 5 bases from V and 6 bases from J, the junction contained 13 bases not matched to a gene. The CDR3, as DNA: TGTGCCAGCAGCCTAGGGACTAGCGGGACCCCCTCGAGCGAGCAGTACTTC. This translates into CASSLGTSGTPSSEQYF.

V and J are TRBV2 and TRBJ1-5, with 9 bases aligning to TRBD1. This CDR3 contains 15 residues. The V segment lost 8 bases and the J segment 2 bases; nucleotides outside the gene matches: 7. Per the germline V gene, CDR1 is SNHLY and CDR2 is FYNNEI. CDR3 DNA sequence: TGTGCCAGCGACAAGGACAGGGGCGGCAATCAGCCCCAGCATTTT. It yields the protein CASDKDRGGNQPQHF.

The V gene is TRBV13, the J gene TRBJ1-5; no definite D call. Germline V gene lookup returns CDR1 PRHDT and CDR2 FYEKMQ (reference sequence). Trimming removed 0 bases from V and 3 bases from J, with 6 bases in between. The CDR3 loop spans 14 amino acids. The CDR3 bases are TGTGCCAGCAGCTTAGGTGGCTTCAATCAGCCCCAGCATTTT. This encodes CASSLGGFNQPQHF.

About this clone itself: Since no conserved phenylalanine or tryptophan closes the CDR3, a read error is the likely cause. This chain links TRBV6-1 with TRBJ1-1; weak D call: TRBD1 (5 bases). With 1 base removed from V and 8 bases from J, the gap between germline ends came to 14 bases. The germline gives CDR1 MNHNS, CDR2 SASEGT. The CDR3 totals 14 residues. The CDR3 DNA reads TGTGCCAGCAGTGAAGGGGGGGGGACCTTGGAAGCTTTCGTT. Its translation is CASSEGGGTLEAFV.

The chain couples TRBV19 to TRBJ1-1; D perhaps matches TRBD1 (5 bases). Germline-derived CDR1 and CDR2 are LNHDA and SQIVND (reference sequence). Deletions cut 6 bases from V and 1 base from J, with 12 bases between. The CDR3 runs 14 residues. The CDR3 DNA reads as TGTGCCAGTAGCCTCAGGGAGGGGAACACTGAAGCTTTCTTT. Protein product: CASSLREGNTEAFF.

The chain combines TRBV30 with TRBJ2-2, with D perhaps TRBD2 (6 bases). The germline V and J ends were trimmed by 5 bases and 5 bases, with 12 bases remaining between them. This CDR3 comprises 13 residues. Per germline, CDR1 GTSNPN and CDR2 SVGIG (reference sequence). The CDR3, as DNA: TGTGCCTGGGCGGGGAGTGGAACCGGGGAGCTGTTTTTT. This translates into CAWAGSGTGELFF.